This is a list of T cell receptor beta chains from one sample in a study of blood T cell repertoires in COVID-19. Method: immunoSEQ multiplex PCR; TCRdb's copy keeps in-frame clones and lacks some. The sample lists tens of thousands of clones; about four fifths were seen once. Sequenced: peripheral blood. These receptors originate from a woman of 80 years or more with active or convalescent COVID-19. The CDR3 runs from the conserved cysteine through the conserved F or W. D genes are given only for firm matches. Size tells how often a clone was seen (once, few, many) or the class of an expanded clone, and some rows leave it out.

D gene	clone size	J gene	V gene	CDR3 protein	CDR3 DNA
-	-	TRBJ1-1	TRBV25-1	CASSDGTRAFF	TGTGCCAGCAGTGATGGTACGAGGGCTTTCTTT
TRBD1	-	TRBJ2-7	TRBV19	CASSVKDRGRYEQYF	TGTGCCAGTAGTGTAAAGGACAGGGGCCGCTACGAGCAGTACTTC
-	-	TRBJ1-1	TRBV7-3	CASSLTWVRSTEAFF	TGTGCCAGCAGCTTAACTTGGGTTAGGAGCACTGAAGCTTTCTTT
-	-	TRBJ1-2	TRBV7-9	CASSPPGQAYGYTF	TGTGCCAGCAGCCCACCCGGCCAGGCCTATGGCTACACCTTC
-	once	TRBJ1-6	TRBV6-1	CASSEGHGNSPLHF	TGTGCCAGCAGTGAAGGCCACGGGAATTCACCCCTCCACTTT
-	-	TRBJ2-7	TRBV5-6	CASSPRPGAYEQYF	TGTGCCAGCAGCCCTAGGCCGGGGGCCTACGAGCAGTACTTC
TRBD2	-	TRBJ2-7	TRBV13	CASSPGLAYEQYF	TGTGCCAGCAGCCCGGGACTAGCCTACGAGCAGTACTTC
-	-	TRBJ2-5	TRBV4-3	CASSQELARQETQYF	TGCGCCAGCAGCCAAGAGCTAGCGAGACAAGAGACCCAGTACTTC
TRBD1	-	TRBJ1-3	TRBV28	CASSFRLGKTGGASGNTIYF	TGTGCCAGCAGTTTCCGACTGGGGAAGACAGGGGGCGCGTCTGGAAACACCATATATTTT
-	few	TRBJ1-1	TRBV2	CASSEGGRLVAFF	TGTGCCAGCAGTGAAGGTGGCAGGTTGGTCGCTTTCTTT
-	-	TRBJ1-6	TRBV7-9	CASSLAWAGRSPLHF	TGTGCCAGCAGCTTAGCCTGGGCGGGTCGTTCACCCCTCCACTTT
-	-	TRBJ1-2	TRBV30	CAWSVQVFGYTF	TGTGCCTGGAGTGTACAGGTGTTTGGCTACACCTTC
-	-	TRBJ2-5	TRBV4-1	CASSLGHLETQYF	TGCGCCAGCAGCCTGGGACACCTAGAGACCCAGTACTTC
TRBD1	-	TRBJ2-2	TRBV27	CASSGTGKNTGELFF	TGTGCCAGCAGTGGGACAGGAAAGAACACCGGGGAGCTGTTTTTT
-	-	TRBJ1-4	TRBV4-2	CASSQERWDLANEKLFF	TGTGCCAGCAGCCAAGAAAGGTGGGACTTGGCTAATGAAAAACTGTTTTTT
-	-	TRBJ2-2	TRBV7-9	CASSLGGGTGELFF	TGTGCCAGCAGCTTAGGCGGCGGCACCGGGGAGCTGTTTTTT
-	-	TRBJ1-1	TRBV27	CASRDNLNTEAFF	TGTGCCAGTCGTGACAACCTAAACACTGAAGCTTTCTTT
-	few	TRBJ1-3	TRBV10-1	CASSEGGPGNTIYF	TGCGCCAGCAGTGAGGGAGGCCCTGGAAACACCATATATTTT
-	-	TRBJ2-3	TRBV27	CASSLSFRHSSTDTQYF	TGTGCCAGCAGTTTATCGTTTAGACATTCTAGCACAGATACGCAGTATTTT
-	-	TRBJ1-6	TRBV9	CASSIRQSNSPLHF	TGTGCCAGCAGCATACGACAGAGTAATTCACCCCTCCACTTT
TRBD1	-	TRBJ1-3	TRBV5-5	CASSLGGQGLMSGNTIYF	TGTGCCAGCAGCTTGGGGGGACAGGGTCTGATGTCTGGAAACACCATATATTTT
TRBD1	-	TRBJ1-2	TRBV7-2	CASSLVPGQINGYTF	TGTGCCAGCAGCTTGGTCCCGGGACAGATAAATGGCTACACCTTC
TRBD1	-	TRBJ1-1	TRBV19	CASSTAVGQGRGETEAFF	TGTGCCAGTAGTACCGCCGTGGGACAGGGGAGAGGAGAGACTGAAGCTTTCTTT
-	-	TRBJ2-7	TRBV6-6	CASSRHRETYEQYF	TGTGCCAGCAGTAGACACAGGGAAACCTACGAGCAGTACTTC
TRBD1	-	TRBJ1-2	TRBV5-1	CASRETGGGNYGYTF	TGCGCCAGCAGAGAAACAGGGGGCGGTAACTATGGCTACACCTTC
-	-	TRBJ1-5	TRBV19	CASSTDSSNQPQHF	TGTGCCAGTAGTACCGACAGTAGCAATCAGCCCCAGCATTTT
TRBD2	-	TRBJ2-1	TRBV7-9	CASSLLAGSYNEQFF	TGTGCCAGCAGCTTACTAGCGGGATCCTACAATGAGCAGTTCTTC
-	-	TRBJ2-2	TRBV10-2	CASARGASYTGELFF	TGCGCCAGCGCCCGGGGGGCATCCTACACCGGGGAGCTGTTTTTT
-	-	TRBJ1-1	TRBV30	CAWSAGVGGMVGLTEAFF	TGTGCCTGGAGTGCGGGTGTGGGGGGTATGGTCGGCCTCACTGAAGCTTTCTTT
TRBD2	-	TRBJ2-7	TRBV6-2/TRBV6-3	CASSTGLADYEQYF	TGTGCCAGCAGTACCGGTCTAGCGGACTACGAGCAGTACTTC
-	-	TRBJ2-7	TRBV11-3	CASSLDRGNEQYF	TGTGCCAGCAGCTTAGATAGAGGGAACGAGCAGTACTTC
TRBD2	few	TRBJ2-1	TRBV30	CAWGLAGYYNEQFF	TGTGCCTGGGGACTAGCGGGATACTACAATGAGCAGTTCTTC